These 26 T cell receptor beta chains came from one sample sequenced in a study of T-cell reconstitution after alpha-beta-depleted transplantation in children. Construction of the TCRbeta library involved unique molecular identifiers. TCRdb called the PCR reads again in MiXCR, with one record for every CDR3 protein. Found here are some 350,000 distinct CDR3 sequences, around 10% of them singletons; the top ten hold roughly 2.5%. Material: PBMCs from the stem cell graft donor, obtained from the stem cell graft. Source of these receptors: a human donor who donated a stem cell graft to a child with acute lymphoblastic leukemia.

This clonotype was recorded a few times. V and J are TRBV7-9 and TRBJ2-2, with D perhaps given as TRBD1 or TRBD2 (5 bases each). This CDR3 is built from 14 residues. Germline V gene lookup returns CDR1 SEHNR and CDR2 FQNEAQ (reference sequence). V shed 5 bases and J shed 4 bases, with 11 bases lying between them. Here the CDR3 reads CASSPQRGTGELFF. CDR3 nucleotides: TGTGCCAGCAGCCCTCAGAGGGGCACCGGGGAGCTGTTTTTT.

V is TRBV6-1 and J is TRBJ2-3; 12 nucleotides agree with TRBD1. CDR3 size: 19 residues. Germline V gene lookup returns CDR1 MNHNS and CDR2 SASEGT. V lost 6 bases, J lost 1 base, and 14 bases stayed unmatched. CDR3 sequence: CASRKWGQGAKGGTDTQYF. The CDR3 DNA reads TGTGCCAGCAGGAAGTGGGGACAGGGGGCCAAGGGGGGCACAGATACGCAGTATTTT.

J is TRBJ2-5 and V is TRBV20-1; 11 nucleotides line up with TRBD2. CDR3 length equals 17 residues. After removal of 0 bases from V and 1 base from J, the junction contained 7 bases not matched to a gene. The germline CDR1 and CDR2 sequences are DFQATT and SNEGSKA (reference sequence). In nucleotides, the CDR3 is TGCAGTGCTAGAGATAATAGACTAGCGGGATTCCAAGAGACCCAGTACTTC. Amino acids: CSARDNRLAGFQETQYF.

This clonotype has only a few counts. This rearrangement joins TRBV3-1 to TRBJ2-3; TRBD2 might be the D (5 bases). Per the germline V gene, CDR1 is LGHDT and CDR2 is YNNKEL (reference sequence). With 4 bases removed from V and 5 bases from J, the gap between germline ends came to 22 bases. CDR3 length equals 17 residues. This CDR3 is CASSPFGSPRRKDTQYF. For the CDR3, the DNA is TGTGCCAGCAGCCCGTTCGGTTCTCCCCGGAGGAAAGATACGCAGTATTTT.

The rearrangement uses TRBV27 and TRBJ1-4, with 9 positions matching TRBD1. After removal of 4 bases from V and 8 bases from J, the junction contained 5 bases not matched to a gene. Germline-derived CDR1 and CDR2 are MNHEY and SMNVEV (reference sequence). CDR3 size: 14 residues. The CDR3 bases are TGTGCCAGCAGTTCGGGACAGGGCTGGGAAAAACTGTTTTTT. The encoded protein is CASSSGQGWEKLFF.

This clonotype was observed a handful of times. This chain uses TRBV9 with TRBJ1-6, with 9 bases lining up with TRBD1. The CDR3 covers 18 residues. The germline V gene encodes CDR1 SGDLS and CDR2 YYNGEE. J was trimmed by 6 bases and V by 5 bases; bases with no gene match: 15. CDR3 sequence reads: CASSVGQGLRNRNSPLHF. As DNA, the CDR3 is TGTGCCAGCAGTGTTGGACAGGGGCTTCGCAACCGTAATTCACCCCTCCACTTT.

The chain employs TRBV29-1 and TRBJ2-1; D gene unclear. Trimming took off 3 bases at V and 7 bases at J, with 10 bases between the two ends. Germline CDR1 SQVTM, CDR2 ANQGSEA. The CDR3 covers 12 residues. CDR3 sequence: CSVEPTENEQFF. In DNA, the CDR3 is TGCAGCGTTGAGCCGACTGAGAATGAGCAGTTCTTC.

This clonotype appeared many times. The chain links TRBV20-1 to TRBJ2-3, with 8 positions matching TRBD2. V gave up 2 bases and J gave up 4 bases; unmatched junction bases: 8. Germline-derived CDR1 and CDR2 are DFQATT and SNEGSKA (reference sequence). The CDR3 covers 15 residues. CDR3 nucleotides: TGCAGTGCTAGAAAGTCGGCGGGAGGCTCAGATACGCAGTATTTT. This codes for CSARKSAGGSDTQYF.

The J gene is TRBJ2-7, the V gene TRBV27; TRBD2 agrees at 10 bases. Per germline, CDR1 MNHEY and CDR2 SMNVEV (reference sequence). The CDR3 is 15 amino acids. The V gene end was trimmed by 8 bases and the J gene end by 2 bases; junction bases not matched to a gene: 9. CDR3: CASAPTSGITYEQYF. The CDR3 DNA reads TGTGCCAGCGCACCAACTAGCGGGATTACCTACGAGCAGTACTTC.

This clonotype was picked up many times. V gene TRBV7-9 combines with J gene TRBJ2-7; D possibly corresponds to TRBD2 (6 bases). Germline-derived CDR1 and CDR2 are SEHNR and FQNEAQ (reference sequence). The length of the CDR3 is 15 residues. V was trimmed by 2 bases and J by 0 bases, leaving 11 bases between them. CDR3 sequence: CASSLLASGSYEQYF. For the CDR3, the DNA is TGTGCCAGCAGCTTACTAGCGTCCGGCTCCTACGAGCAGTACTTC.

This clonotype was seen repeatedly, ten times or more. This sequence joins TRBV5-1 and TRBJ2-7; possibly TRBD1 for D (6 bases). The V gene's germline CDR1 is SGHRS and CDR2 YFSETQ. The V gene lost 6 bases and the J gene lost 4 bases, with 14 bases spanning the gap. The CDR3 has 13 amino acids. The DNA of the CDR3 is TGCGCCAGCAAGGACAGTCGGCCGTACGAGCAGTACTTC. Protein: CASKDSRPYEQYF.

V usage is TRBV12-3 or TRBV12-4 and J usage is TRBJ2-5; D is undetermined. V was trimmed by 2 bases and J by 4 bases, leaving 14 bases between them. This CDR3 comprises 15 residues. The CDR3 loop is CASSLWVVRSETQYF. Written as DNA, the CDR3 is TGTGCCAGCAGTTTATGGGTGGTCCGTTCAGAGACCCAGTACTTC.

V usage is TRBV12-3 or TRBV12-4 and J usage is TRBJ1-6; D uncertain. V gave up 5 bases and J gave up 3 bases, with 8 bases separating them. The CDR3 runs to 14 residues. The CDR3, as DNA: TGTGCCAGCAGTCCCCTCCTCTATAATTCACCCCTCCACTTT. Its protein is CASSPLLYNSPLHF.

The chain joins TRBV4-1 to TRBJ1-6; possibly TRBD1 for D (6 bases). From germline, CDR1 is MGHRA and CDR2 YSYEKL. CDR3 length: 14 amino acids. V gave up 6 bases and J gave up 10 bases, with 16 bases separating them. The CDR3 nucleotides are TGCGCCAGCAGTCCACTCCCAGGGGACTCACCCCTCCACTTT. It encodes CASSPLPGDSPLHF.

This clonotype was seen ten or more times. The CDR3 coding sequence is TGCAGCGTTGGCGGACTAGCGGGAGGGCAGGGTGAGCAGTTCTTC. Translated, it gives CSVGGLAGGQGEQFF. This rearrangement joins TRBV29-1 to TRBJ2-1, with 15 nucleotides matching TRBD2. The CDR3 is 15 amino acids. J lost 9 bases, V lost 4 bases, and 7 bases had no gene match. Germline V gene data show CDR1 as SQVTM and CDR2 as ANQGSEA.

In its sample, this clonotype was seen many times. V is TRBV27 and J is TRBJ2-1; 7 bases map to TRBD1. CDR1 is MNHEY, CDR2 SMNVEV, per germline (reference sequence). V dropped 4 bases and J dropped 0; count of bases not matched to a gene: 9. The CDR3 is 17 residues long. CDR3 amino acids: CASSSRDSSSSYNEQFF. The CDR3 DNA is TGTGCCAGCAGTTCCAGGGACAGCTCTAGCTCCTACAATGAGCAGTTCTTC.

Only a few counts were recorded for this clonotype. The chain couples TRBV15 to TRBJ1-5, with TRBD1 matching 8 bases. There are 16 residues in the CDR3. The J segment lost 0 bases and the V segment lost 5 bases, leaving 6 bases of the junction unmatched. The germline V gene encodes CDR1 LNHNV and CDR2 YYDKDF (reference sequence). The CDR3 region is CATSDPGGYSNQPQHF. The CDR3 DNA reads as TGTGCCACCAGCGATCCAGGGGGCTATAGCAATCAGCCCCAGCATTTT.

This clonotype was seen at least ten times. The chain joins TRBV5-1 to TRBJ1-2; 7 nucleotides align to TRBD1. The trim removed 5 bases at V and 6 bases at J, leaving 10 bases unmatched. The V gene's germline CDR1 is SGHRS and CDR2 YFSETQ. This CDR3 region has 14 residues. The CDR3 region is CASRTTGFGDGYTF. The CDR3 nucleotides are TGCGCCAGCAGAACGACAGGGTTCGGTGATGGCTACACCTTC.

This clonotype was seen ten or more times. The CDR3 region has the DNA TGTGCCAGCAGTTTAGGGTCCAGCAATGAGCAGTTCTTC. This translates into CASSLGSSNEQFF. The chain joins TRBV27 to TRBJ2-1; the D is unclear. The ends were cut back, 2 bases at V and 6 bases at J, with 8 bases in the middle. Per the germline V gene, CDR1 is MNHEY and CDR2 is SMNVEV (reference sequence). The CDR3 totals 13 residues.

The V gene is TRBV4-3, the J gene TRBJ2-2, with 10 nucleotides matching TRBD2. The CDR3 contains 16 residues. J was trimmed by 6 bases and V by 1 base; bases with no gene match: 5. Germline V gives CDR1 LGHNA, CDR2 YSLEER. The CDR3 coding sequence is TGCGCCAGCAGCCAAGTGGTCGGGACTAGCGCCGGGGAGCTGTTTTTT. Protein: CASSQVVGTSAGELFF.

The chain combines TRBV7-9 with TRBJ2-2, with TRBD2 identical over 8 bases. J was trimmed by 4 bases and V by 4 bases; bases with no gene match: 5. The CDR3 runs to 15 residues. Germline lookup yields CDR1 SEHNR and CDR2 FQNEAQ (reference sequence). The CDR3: CASSSGTRGTGELFF. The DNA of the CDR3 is TGTGCCAGCAGCTCCGGGACTAGGGGCACCGGGGAGCTGTTTTTT.

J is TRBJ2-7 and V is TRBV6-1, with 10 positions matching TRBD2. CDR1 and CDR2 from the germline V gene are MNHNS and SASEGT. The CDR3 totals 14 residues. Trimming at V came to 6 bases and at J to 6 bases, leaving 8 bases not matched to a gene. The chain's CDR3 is CASSQAGGPAEQYF. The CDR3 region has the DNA TGTGCCAGCAGCCAAGCGGGAGGGCCGGCCGAGCAGTACTTC.

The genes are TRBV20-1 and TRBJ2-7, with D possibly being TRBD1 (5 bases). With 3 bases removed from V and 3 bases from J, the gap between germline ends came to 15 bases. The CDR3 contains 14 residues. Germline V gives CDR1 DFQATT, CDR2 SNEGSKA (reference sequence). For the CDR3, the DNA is TGCAGTGCTAGGTCCCCCTTAGACAGCTACGAGCAGTACTTC. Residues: CSARSPLDSYEQYF.

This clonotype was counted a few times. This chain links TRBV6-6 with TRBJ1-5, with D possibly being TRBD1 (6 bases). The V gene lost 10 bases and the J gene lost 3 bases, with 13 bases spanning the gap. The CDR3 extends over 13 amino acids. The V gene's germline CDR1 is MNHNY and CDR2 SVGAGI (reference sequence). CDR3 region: CATQGTVNQPQHF. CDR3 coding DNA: TGTGCCACGCAGGGGACCGTCAATCAGCCCCAGCATTTT.

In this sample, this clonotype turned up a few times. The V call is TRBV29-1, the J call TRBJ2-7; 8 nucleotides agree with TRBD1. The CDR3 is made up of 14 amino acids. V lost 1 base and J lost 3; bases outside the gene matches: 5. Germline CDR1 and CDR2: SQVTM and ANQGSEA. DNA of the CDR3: TGCAGCGTTGAAGGGACAGGGAAGGACTACGAGCAGTACTTC. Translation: CSVEGTGKDYEQYF.

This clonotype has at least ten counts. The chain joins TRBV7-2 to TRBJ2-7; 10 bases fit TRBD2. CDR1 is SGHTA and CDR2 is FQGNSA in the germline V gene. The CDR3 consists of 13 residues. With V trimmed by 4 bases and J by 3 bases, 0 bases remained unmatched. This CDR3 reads CASSSSGSYEQYF. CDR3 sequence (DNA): TGTGCCAGCAGCTCTAGCGGGAGCTACGAGCAGTACTTC.